This T cell receptor beta chain was captured in a study of blood T cell repertoires in COVID-19. The wider study: The United States, Italy and Spain supplied acute and convalescent COVID-19 samples.

Clones were read by immunoSEQ multiplex PCR, and TCRdb kept only the in-frame ones, dropping some. The table has 200,000 or so clones, 80% to 90% seen once. The study drew participants aged about 18 to 89 years from some 24 US areas. The CDR3 consists of 15 residues. Between the trimmed V and J ends, which lost 2 bases and 0 bases, there was a span of 9 bases. Germline V lookup: CDR1 MNHEY, CDR2 SVGAGI. The sample comprised PBMCs or T cells enriched from blood (not recorded which). The V and J genes are TRBV6-5 and TRBJ2-3; a possible D gene is TRBD2 (5 bases). The TCR comes from a woman aged 40 to 50 with acute COVID-19. CDR3 loop: CASSYSGLSTDTQYF. CDR3 bases: TGTGCCAGCAGTTACAGCGGACTTAGCACAGATACGCAGTATTTT.